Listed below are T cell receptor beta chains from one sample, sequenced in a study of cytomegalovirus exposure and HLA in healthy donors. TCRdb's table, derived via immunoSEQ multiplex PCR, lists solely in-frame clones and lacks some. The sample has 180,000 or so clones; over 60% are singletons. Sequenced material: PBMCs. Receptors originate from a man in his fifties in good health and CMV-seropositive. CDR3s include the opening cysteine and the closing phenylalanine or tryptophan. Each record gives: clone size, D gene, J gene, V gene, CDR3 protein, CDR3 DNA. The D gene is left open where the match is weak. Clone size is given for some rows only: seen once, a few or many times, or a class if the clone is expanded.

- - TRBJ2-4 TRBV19 CASSNPGERLAKNIQYF TGTGCCAGTAGTAACCCAGGGGAACGACTAGCCAAAAACATTCAGTACTTC
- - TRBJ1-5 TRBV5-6 CASSRRGGSNQPQHF TGTGCCAGCAGCCGTAGGGGCGGTAGCAATCAGCCCCAGCATTTT
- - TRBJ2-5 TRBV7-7 CASSLLGWETQYF TGTGCCAGCAGCTTATTGGGCTGGGAGACCCAGTACTTC
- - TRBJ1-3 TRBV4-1 CASSPANGGSGNTIYF TGCGCCAGCAGCCCAGCTAACGGGGGCTCTGGAAACACCATATATTTT
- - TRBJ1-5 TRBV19 CASSISSNQPQHF TGTGCCAGTAGTATATCAAGCAATCAGCCCCAGCATTTT
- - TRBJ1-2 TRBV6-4 CASSDSGLAISYTF TGTGCCAGCAGTGACTCTGGTCTCGCGATAAGCTACACCTTC
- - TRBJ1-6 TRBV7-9 CSSSTGRNNSPLHF TGTTCCAGCAGCACCGGGAGAAATAATTCACCCCTCCACTTT
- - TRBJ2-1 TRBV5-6 CASSLGSTSYNEQFF TGTGCCAGCAGCTTGGGGAGCACCTCCTACAATGAGCAGTTCTTC
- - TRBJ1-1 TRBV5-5 CASSKLEQNTEAFF TGTGCCAGCAGTAAGTTGGAGCAGAACACTGAAGCTTTCTTT
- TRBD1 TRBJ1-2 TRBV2 CASSERTGGYGYTF TGTGCCAGCAGTGAGCGGACAGGGGGGTATGGCTACACCTTC
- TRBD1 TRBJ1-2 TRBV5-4 CASSNRDRGYGYTF TGTGCCAGCAGCAATCGGGACAGGGGGTATGGCTACACCTTC
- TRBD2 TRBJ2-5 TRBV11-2 CASSLGEGTTQYF TGTGCCAGCAGCTTAGGGGAGGGGACGACCCAGTACTTC
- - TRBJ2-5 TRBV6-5 CASSYVGGRGETQYF TGTGCCAGCAGTTACGTGGGGGGTAGAGGCGAGACCCAGTACTTC
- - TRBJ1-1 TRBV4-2 CASSPPEVENTEAFF TGTGCCAGCAGCCCCCCCGAGGTGGAGAACACTGAAGCTTTCTTT
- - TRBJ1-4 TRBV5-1 CASSSTATNEKLFF TGCGCCAGCAGCTCCACAGCAACTAATGAAAAACTGTTTTTT
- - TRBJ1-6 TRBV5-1 CASSSAGANSPLHF TGCGCCAGCAGCAGCGCAGGGGCTAATTCACCCCTCCACTTT
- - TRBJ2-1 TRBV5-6 CASSLGDSYNEQFF TGTGCCAGCAGCTTAGGGGATTCCTACAATGAGCAGTTCTTC
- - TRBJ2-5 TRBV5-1 CASSLGDRTVGETQYF TGCGCCAGCAGCTTGGGTGACAGGACGGTAGGGGAGACCCAGTACTTC
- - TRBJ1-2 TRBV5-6 CASSSGLVDYGYTF TGTGCCAGCAGCTCAGGACTTGTTGACTATGGCTACACCTTC
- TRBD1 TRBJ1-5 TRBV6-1 CASSDATGWGGQPQHF TGTGCCAGCAGTGATGCGACAGGGTGGGGTGGGCAGCCCCAGCATTTT
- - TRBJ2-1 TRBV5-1 CASSLGESSYNEQFF TGCGCCAGCAGCTTAGGAGAGAGCTCCTACAATGAGCAGTTCTTC
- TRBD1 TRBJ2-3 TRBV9 CASSVIPGGVADTQYF TGTGCCAGCAGCGTTATCCCAGGGGGCGTCGCAGATACGCAGTATTTT
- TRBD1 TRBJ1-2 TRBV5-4 CASSGRQGARGYTF TGTGCCAGCAGCGGAAGACAGGGGGCGAGGGGCTACACCTTC
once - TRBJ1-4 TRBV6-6 CASSYWGEGREKLFF TGTGCCAGCAGTTACTGGGGGGAGGGACGTGAAAAACTGTTTTTT
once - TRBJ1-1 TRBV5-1 CASSLGGRTEAFF TGCGCCAGCAGCTTGGGAGGGCGGACTGAAGCTTTCTTT
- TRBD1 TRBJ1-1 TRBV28 CASDPGQGLGGAFF TGTGCCAGCGACCCGGGACAGGGTTTAGGTGGAGCTTTCTTT
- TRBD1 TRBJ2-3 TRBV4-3 CASSQEGRGGLDTQYF TGCGCCAGCAGCCAAGAGGGCCGAGGGGGCCTAGATACGCAGTATTTT
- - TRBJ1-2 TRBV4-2 CASSQRSHGYTF TGTGCCAGCAGCCAGAGATCCCATGGCTACACCTTC
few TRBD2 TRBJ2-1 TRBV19 CASSIQPLAGEQFF TGTGCCAGTAGTATCCAACCACTAGCGGGGGAGCAGTTCTTC
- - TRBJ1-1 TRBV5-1 CASSFTTAGLVGTEAFF TGCGCCAGCAGCTTTACCACAGCGGGGTTGGTGGGCACTGAAGCTTTCTTT
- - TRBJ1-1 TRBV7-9 CALDVEMGPEAFF TGTGCCCTCGACGTTGAGATGGGGCCTGAAGCTTTCTTT
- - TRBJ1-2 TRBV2 CASSESGGGNYGYTF TGTGCCAGCAGTGAATCTGGGGGCGGTAACTATGGCTACACCTTC
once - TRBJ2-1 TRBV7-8 CASSRGNEQFF TGTGCCAGCAGCAGGGGAAATGAGCAGTTCTTC
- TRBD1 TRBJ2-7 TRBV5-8 CASSPGQGVSSYEQYF TGTGCCAGCAGCCCGGGACAGGGGGTTTCAAGCTACGAGCAGTACTTC
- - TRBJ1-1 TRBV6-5 CASRSQGTEAFF TGTGCCAGCAGATCCCAGGGAACTGAAGCTTTCTTT